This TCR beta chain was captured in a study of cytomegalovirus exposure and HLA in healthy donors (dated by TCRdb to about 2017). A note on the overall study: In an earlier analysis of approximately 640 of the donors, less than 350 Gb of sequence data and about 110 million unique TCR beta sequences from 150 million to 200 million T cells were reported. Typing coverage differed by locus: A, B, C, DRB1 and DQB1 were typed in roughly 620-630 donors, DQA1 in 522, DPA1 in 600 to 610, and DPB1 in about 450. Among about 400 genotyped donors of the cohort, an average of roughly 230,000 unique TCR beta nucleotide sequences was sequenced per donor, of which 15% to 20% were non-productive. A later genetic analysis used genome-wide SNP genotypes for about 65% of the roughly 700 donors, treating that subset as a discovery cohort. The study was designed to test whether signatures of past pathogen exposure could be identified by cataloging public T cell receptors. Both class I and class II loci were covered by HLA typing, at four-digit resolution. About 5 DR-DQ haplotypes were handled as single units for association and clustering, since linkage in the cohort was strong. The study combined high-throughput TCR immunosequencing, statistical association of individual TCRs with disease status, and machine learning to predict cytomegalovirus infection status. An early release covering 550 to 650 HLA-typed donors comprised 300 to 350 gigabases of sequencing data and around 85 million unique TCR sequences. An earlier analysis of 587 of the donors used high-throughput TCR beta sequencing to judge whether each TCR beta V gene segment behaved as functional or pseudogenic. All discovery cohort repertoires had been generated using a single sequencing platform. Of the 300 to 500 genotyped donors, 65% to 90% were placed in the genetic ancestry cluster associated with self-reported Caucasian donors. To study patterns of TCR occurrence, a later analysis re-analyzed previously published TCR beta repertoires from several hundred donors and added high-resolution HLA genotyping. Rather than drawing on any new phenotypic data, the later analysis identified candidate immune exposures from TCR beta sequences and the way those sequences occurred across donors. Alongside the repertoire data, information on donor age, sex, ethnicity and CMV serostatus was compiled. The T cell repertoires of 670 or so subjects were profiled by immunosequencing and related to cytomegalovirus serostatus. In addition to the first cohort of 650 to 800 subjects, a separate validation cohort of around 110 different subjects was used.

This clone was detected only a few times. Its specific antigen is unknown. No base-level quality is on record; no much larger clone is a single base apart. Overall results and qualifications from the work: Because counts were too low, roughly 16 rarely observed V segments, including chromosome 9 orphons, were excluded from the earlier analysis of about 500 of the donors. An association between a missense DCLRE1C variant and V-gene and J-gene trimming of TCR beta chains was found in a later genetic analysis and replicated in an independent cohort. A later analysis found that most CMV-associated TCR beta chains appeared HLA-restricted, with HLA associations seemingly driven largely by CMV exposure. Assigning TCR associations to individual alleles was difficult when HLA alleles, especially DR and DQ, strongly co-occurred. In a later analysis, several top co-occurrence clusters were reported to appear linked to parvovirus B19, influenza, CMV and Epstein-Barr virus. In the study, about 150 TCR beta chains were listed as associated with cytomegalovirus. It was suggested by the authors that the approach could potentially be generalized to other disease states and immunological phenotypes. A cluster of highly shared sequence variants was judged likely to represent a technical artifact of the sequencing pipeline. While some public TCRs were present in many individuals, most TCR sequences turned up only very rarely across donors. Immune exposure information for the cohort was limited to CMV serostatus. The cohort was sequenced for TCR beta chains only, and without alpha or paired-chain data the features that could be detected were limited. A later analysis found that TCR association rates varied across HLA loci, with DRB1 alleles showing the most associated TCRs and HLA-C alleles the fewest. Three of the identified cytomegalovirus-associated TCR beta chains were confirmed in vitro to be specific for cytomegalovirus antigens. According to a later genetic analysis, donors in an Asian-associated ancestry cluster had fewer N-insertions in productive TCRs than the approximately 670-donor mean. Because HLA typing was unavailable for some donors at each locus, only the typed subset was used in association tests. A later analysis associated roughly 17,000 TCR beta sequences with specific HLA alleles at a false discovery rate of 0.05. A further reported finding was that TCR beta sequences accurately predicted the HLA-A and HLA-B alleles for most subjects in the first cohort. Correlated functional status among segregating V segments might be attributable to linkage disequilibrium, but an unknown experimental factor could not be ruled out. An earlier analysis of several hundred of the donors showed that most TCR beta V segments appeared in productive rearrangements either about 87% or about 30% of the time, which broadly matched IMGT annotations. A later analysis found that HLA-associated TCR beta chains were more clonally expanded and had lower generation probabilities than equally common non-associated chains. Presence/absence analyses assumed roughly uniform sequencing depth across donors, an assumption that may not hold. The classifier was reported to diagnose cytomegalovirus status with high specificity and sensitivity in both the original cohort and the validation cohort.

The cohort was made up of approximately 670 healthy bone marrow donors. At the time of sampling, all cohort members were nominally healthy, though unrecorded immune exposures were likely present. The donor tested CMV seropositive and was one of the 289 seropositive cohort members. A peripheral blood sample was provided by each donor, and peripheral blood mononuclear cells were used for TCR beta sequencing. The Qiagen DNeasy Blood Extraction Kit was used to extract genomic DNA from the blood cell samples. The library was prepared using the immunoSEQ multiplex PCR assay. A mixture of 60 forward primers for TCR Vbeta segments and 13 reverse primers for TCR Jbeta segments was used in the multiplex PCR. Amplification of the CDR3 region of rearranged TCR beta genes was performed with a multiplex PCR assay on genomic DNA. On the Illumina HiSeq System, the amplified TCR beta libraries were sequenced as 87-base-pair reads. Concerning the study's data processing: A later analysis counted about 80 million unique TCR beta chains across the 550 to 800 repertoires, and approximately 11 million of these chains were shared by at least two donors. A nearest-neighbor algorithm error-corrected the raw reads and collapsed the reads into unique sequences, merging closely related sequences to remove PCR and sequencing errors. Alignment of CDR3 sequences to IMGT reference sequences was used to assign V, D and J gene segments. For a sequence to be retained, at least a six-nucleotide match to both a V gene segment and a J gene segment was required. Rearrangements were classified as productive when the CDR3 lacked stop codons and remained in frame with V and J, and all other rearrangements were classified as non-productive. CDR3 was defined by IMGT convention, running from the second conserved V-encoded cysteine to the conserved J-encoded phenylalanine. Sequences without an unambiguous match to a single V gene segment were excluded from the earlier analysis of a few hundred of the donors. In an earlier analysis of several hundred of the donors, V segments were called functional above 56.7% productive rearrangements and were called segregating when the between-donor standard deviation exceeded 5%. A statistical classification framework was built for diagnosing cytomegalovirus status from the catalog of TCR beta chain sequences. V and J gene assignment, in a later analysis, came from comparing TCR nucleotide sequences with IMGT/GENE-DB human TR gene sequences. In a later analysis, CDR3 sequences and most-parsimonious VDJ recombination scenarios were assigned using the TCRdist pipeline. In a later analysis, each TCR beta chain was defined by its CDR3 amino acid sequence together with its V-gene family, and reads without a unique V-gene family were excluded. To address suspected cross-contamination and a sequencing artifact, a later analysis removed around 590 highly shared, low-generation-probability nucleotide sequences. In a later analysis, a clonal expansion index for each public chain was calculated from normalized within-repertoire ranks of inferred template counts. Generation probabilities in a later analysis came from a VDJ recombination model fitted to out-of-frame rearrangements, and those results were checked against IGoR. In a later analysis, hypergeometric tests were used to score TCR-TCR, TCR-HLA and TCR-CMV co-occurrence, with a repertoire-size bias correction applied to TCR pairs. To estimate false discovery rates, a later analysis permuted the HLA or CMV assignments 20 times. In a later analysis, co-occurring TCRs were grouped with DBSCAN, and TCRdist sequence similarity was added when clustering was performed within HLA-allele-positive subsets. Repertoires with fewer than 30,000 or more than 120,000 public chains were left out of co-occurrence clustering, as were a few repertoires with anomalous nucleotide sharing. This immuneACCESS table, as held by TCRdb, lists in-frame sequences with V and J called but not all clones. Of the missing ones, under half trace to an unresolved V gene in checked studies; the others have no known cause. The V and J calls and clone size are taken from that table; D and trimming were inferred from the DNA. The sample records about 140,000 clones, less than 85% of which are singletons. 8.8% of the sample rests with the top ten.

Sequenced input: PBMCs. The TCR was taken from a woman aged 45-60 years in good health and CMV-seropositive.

The base sequence is TGTGCCAGCAGTTACGGGGCAGAACAAGAGACCCAGTACTTC. It translates as CASSYGAEQETQYF. This chain is built from TRBV6-5 and TRBJ2-5; D gene: possibly TRBD1, on 5 matching bases. Via the germline V gene, CDR1 is MNHEY and CDR2 SVGAGI. There are 14 amino acids in the CDR3, from cysteine to phenylalanine inclusive. The retained sequence is limited to the CDR3, 42 bases, with the frame set at the first base. Trimming takes 2 bases from V and 2 bases from J, and the germline ends sit 9 bases apart.